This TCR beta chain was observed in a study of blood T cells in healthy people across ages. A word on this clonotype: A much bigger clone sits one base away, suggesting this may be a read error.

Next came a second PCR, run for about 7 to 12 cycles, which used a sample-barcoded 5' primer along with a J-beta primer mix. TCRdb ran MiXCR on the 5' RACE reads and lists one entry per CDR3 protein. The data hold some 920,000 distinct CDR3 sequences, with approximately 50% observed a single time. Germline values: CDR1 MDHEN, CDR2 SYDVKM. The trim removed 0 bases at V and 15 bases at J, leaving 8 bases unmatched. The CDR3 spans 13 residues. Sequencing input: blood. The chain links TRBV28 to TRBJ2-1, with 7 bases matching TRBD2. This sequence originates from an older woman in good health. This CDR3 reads CASSLWTGGSGFF. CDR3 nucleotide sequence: TGTGCCAGCAGTTTATGGACTGGCGGGAGTGGGTTCTTC.